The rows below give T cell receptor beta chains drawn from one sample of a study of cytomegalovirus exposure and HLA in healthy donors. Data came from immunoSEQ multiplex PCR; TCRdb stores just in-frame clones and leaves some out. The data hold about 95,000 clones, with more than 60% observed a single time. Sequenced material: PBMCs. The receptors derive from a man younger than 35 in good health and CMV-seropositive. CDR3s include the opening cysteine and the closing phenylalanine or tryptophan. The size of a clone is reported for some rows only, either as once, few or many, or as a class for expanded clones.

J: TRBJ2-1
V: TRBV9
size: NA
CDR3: CASSMAGAYNEQFF

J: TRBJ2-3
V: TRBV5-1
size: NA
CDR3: CASSIIAGGPTDTQYF

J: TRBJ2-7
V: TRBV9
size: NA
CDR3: CASSVAFGVEQYF

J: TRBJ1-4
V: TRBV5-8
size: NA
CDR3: CASSPPGGASGNEKLFF

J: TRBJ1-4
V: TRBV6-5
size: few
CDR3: CASATGVDEKLFF

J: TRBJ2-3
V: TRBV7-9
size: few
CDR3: CASSFLADTQYF

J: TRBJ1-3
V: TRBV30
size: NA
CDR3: CAWSIGSRDTIYF

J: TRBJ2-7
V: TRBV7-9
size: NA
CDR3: CASSLAGGPREQYF

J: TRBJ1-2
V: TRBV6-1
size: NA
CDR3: CATLRDSYGYTF

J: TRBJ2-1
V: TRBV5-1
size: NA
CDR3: CASSSTSFGYNEQFF

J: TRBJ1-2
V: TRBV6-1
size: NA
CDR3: CASMGTRQGGGYTF

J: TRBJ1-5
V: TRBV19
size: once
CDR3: CASSIGTGNQPQHF

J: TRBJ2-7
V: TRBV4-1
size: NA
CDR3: CASSRIQGGTYEQYF

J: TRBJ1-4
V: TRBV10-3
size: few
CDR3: CAISDLGADEKLFF

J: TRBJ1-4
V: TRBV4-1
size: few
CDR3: CASSQATGANEKLFF

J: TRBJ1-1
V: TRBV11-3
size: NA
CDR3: CASSLAPWGEGEGLNTEAFF

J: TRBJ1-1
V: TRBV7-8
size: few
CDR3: CASSLQQGGTEAFF

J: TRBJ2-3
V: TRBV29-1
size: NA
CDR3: CSVEDWGRGGRTDTQYF

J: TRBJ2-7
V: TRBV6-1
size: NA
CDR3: CATSGTGLYEQYF

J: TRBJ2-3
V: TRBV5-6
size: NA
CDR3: CASSHRVLTDTQYF

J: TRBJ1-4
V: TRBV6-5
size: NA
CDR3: CASRGTASNEKLFF

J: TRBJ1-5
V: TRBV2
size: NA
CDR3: CASSVIRDQPQHF

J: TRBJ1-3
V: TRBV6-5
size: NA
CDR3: CASSQNAGGGNTIYF

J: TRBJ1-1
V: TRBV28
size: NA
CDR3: CASSPYRERNTEAFF

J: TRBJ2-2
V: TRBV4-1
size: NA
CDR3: CASSQDNTGELFF

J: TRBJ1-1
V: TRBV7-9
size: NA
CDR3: CASSPRRAGTEAFF

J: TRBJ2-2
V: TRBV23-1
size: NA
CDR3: CASSRELRDTGELFF

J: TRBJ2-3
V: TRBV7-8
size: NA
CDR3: CASSLGTGYADTQYF

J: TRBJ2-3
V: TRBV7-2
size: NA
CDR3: CVSGRDPDTQYF

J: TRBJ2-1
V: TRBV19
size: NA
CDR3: CASSPSVGQANNEQFF

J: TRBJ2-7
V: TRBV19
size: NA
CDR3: CASSTQTGSLDEQYF

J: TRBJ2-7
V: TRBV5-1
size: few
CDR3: CASSLPGEYEQYF

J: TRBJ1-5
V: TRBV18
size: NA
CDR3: CASSPNRQGASQPQHF

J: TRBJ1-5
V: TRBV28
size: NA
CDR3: CASRGTGRNQPQHF

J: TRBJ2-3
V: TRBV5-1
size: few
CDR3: CASSPAGGADTQYF

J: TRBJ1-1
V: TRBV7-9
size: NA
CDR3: CASSLDRGLPEAFF

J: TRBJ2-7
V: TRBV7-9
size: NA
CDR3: CASSLGQTGPLF

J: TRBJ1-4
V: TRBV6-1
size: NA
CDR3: CASRQSAGGKLFF

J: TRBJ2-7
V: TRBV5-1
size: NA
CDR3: CASSKTGGVLNEQYF

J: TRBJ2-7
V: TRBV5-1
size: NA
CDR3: CASGGPRGGGIYEQYF

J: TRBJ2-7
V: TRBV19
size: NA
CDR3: CASSITGRSGEQYF

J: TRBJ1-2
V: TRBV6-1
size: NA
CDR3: CASSEVVPTGAISYGYTF

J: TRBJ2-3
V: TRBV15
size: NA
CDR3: CATSRGTESTDTQYF

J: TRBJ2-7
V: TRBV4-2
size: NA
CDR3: CASSPWPGAYEQYF

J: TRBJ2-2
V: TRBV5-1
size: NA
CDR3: CASSSTSGGGSGELFF